Each of the 15 T cell receptor beta chains below was sequenced from the same sample in a study of metastatic and nonmetastatic thyroid tumors. Using MiXCR, TCRdb reanalyzed the PCR reads. This sample carries approximately 30,000 clones, approximately 16% of them seen once, and the ten largest clones take about 6%. Thyroid surgery was performed in patients who had received no treatment beforehand. Sequencing was done on a sample of blood. The receptor source for this set is a male donor with papillary thyroid cancer or a benign thyroid nodule (not recorded which). Some clones in this sample may be carry-over from other donors' samples.

Details on this clone: One junction end does not reproduce the germline sequence, and a read error may be involved. This chain links TRBV28 with TRBJ1-2; the match to TRBD1 covers 9 bases. The CDR3 runs 18 residues. Germline V gene data show CDR1 as MDHEN and CDR2 as SYDVKM. The DNA of the CDR3 is TGTGCCAGCAGTTACCGGCGACAGGGGGGGTGGGCGGGTTATGTCTACACCTTC. Amino acid sequence: CASSYRRQGGWAGYVYTF.

This chain uses TRBV11-2 with TRBJ2-2, with D perhaps TRBD1 or TRBD2 (5 bases each). The ends were cut back, 4 bases at V and 0 bases at J, with 18 bases in the middle. The CDR3 totals 18 residues. CDR1 and CDR2 (germline): SGHAT, FQNNGV. CDR3 coding DNA: TGTGCCAGCAGCTCACCTCCTGACGGGGCGACGAACACCGGGGAGCTGTTTTTT. It translates to CASSSPPDGATNTGELFF.

In this sample, this clone turned up a few times. This chain connects TRBV6-2 or TRBV6-3 to TRBJ1-1; D is uncertain. Germline lookup yields CDR1 MNHEY and CDR2 SVGEGT. The CDR3 is made up of 13 amino acids. Trimming pared 8 bases from V and 0 bases from J, leaving 10 bases between. The CDR3 is CASQDGLNTEAFF. In nucleotides, the CDR3 is TGTGCCAGCCAGGACGGACTGAACACTGAAGCTTTCTTT.

This clone occurred many times. V gene TRBV28 combines with J gene TRBJ2-6; no clear D gene. The CDR3 has 18 residues. The V gene lost 5 bases and the J gene lost 0 bases, with 17 bases spanning the gap. Looked up from germline, CDR1 is MDHEN and CDR2 is SYDVKM. DNA of the CDR3: TGTGCCAGCAGTCTGTTGGGCATACCGAGCTCTGGGGCCAACGTCCTGACTTTC. Its protein product is CASSLLGIPSSGANVLTF.

The table lists this clone with many counts. The V gene is TRBV4-2, the J gene TRBJ2-7; 7 bases are shared with TRBD1. V trimming: 7 bases; J trimming: 0 bases; junction bases outside the gene matches: 18. The germline gives CDR1 LGHNA, CDR2 YNFKEQ. The CDR3 contains 18 residues. CDR3 nucleotides: TGTGCCAGCAAAACCGCCCTGCCCGGCAGGGGGATCTCCTACGAGCAGTACTTC. Its protein is CASKTALPGRGISYEQYF.

The genes are TRBV7-3 and TRBJ2-4, with 7 nucleotides matching TRBD2. With V trimmed by 1 base and J by 5 bases, 5 bases remained unmatched. The CDR3 is made up of 15 amino acids. The V gene's germline CDR1 is SGHTA and CDR2 FQGTGA. CDR3 bases: TGTGCCAGCAGCTTAAGGGGACTACCGGAAAACATTCAGTACTTC. The encoded protein is CASSLRGLPENIQYF.

This clone was observed a handful of times. This chain joins TRBV28 and TRBJ1-2; D call uncertain. Trimming shortened V by 10 bases and J by 3 bases, and 9 bases separated the two germline ends. Looked up from germline, CDR1 is MDHEN and CDR2 is SYDVKM. This CDR3 region has 11 residues. The CDR3 sequence is CATWAYYGYTF. The DNA of the CDR3 is TGTGCCACCTGGGCCTACTATGGCTACACCTTC.

In this sample, this clone turned up many times. The chain uses TRBV18 and TRBJ2-2, with a possible D match to TRBD2 (5 bases). Germline CDR1 and CDR2: KGHSH and LQKENI. This CDR3 has 14 amino acids. V shed 2 bases and J shed 5 bases, with 9 bases lying between them. The CDR3 is CASSPGTSTGELFF. In DNA form, the CDR3 reads TGTGCCAGCTCACCAGGAACTAGTACCGGGGAGCTGTTTTTT.

This clone was seen at least ten times. The chain joins TRBV20-1 to TRBJ1-2; D is ambiguous. Between the trimmed V and J ends, which lost 1 base and 8 bases, there was a span of 8 bases. This CDR3 is 11 amino acids long. Germline V CDR1 and CDR2: DFQATT, SNEGSKA (reference sequence). CDR3 sequence: CSARGEKGYTF. CDR3 coding DNA: TGCAGTGCTAGAGGGGAAAAGGGCTACACCTTC.

This clone was picked up many times. The genes are TRBV2 and TRBJ2-2; no firm D call. This CDR3 region has 13 residues. With 7 bases removed from V and 6 bases from J, the gap between germline ends came to 12 bases. In germline, CDR1 is SNHLY, CDR2 FYNNEI. CDR3 DNA: TGTGCCAGCACAGCCTCCCCCCCCGGGGAGCTGTTTTTT. Translation: CASTASPPGELFF.

In its sample, this clone was seen a few times. The V call is TRBV12-3 or TRBV12-4, the J call TRBJ2-7; D remains ambiguous. This CDR3 is built from 15 residues. V dropped 5 bases and J dropped 3 bases, with 17 bases sitting between them. CDR3 nucleotides: TGTGCCAGCAGTCCGTTCAACAGCCACCTCTACGAGCAGTACTTC. It yields the protein CASSPFNSHLYEQYF.

This clone was seen ten or more times. This chain connects TRBV7-2 to TRBJ1-1, with 8 positions matching TRBD1. V lost 1 base, J lost 6 bases, and 7 bases stayed unmatched. The CDR3 has 15 residues. Germline loops: CDR1 SGHTA, CDR2 FQGNSA. CDR3 in DNA: TGTGCCAGCAGCTTAGACAGGACAGGGAGACCTGAAGCTTTCTTT. Translating it yields CASSLDRTGRPEAFF. Using reference TRBV7-2 and TRBJ1-1 for the parts outside the CDR3, the full variable domain is GAGVSQSPSNKVTEKGKDVELRCDPISGHTALYWYRQSLGQGLEFLIYFQGNSAPDKSGLPSDRFSAERTGGSVSTLTIQRTQQEDSAVYLCASSLDRTGRPEAFFGQGTRLTVV.

This clone has ten or more counts. This rearrangement joins TRBV5-6 to TRBJ2-7, with unresolved D. The V and J ends lost 0 bases and 3 bases respectively, with 16 bases between them. The CDR3 has 16 amino acids. CDR1 is SGHDT and CDR2 is YYEEEE in the germline V gene. CDR3 bases: TGTGCCAGCAGCTTGGAGGTTGCCAGGAAGCGCTACGAGCAGTACTTC. Protein product: CASSLEVARKRYEQYF.

This clone was picked up many times. The CDR3 DNA is TGCGCCAGCAGCCTGACAGGGGGTGAAGTAAACACCATATATTTT. Amino acids: CASSLTGGEVNTIYF. The V gene is TRBV5-1, the J gene TRBJ1-3; 9 bases are shared with TRBD1. V dropped 4 bases and J dropped 6; count of bases not matched to a gene: 8. The CDR3 covers 15 residues. Germline CDR1 SGHRS, CDR2 YFSETQ.

A few counts support this clone. This chain links TRBV6-1 with TRBJ2-5, with 9 bases fitting TRBD1. V was pared by 6 bases and J by 8 bases, with 10 bases of the junction left unmatched. This CDR3 has 14 residues. In germline, CDR1 is MNHNS, CDR2 SASEGT. The CDR3 loop reads CASRLTGGTDTQYF. The CDR3 coding sequence is TGTGCCAGCAGACTGACAGGGGGAACAGATACCCAGTACTTC.